Below are 6 T cell receptor beta chains sequenced from a single sample in a study of blood T cell repertoires in COVID-19. Method: immunoSEQ multiplex PCR; TCRdb's copy keeps in-frame clones and lacks some. This table holds hundreds of thousands of clones, about nine tenths found once. Material for sequencing was PBMCs or T cells enriched from blood (not recorded which). All receptors come from a woman in her twenties or thirties who had recovered from COVID-19.

V is TRBV14 and J is TRBJ1-2; D remains ambiguous. CDR3 length: 16 residues. Between the trimmed V and J ends, which lost 0 bases and 4 bases, there was a span of 15 bases. CDR1 is SGHDN and CDR2 is FVKESK in the germline V gene. CDR3 sequence (DNA): TGTGCCAGCAGCCAAGAAGGTTTTAATGGGCCCTATGGCTACACCTTC. The encoded protein is CASSQEGFNGPYGYTF.

V usage is TRBV9 and J usage is TRBJ2-1, with 9 bases matching TRBD2. Trimming removed 1 base from V and 5 bases from J; junction bases left unmatched: 13. Germline CDR1 SGDLS, CDR2 YYNGEE. CDR3 length equals 18 residues. This CDR3 is CASSVRSPAGGPHNEQFF. CDR3 sequence (DNA): TGTGCCAGCAGCGTAAGGAGTCCGGCGGGAGGGCCGCACAATGAGCAGTTCTTC.

The chain links TRBV27 to TRBJ1-5; no clear D gene. The CDR3 totals 16 residues. The ends were cut back, 5 bases at V and 4 bases at J, with 18 bases in the middle. Germline V CDR1 and CDR2: MNHEY, SMNVEV (reference sequence). The CDR3 DNA sequence: TGTGCCAGCAGTCCCCGCCAAAGCACAGCTAATCAGCCCCAGCATTTT. Its translation is CASSPRQSTANQPQHF.

This clone has only one observation. In the same sample, other DNA sequences code for this CDR3. The chain uses TRBV27 and TRBJ2-1, with TRBD1 as a possible D gene (6 bases). Germline CDR1 MNHEY, CDR2 SMNVEV (reference sequence). This CDR3 has 12 residues. V was pared by 4 bases and J by 7 bases, with 8 bases between. The CDR3 loop reads CASSSQGNEQFF. DNA of the CDR3: TGTGCCAGCAGTTCACAGGGTAATGAGCAGTTCTTC.

V is TRBV4-1 and J is TRBJ2-1, with 14 positions matching TRBD2. The CDR3 length is 17 residues. The germline gives CDR1 MGHRA, CDR2 YSYEKL. The V segment lost 1 base and the J segment 7 bases; nucleotides outside the gene matches: 6. The CDR3 is CASSQGLAGGFANEQFF. The CDR3 DNA reads as TGCGCCAGCAGCCAAGGACTAGCGGGAGGGTTCGCGAATGAGCAGTTCTTC.

This rearrangement joins TRBV5-1 to TRBJ2-3; TRBD2 aligns across 8 bases. Trimming removed 4 bases from V and 6 bases from J; junction bases left unmatched: 7. The CDR3 loop spans 14 amino acids. Germline CDR1 SGHRS, CDR2 YFSETQ. CDR3 region: CASSPVSGTDTQYF. Written as DNA, the CDR3 is TGCGCCAGCAGCCCAGTTAGCGGGACCGATACGCAGTATTTT.